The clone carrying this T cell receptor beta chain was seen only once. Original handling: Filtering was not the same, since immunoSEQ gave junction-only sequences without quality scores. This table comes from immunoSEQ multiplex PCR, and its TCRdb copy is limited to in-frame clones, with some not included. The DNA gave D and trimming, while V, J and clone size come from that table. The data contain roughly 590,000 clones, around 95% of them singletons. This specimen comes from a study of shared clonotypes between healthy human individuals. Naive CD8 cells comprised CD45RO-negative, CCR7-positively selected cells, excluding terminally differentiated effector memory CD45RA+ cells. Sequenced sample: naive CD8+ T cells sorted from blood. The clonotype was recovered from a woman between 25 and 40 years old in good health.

This chain's CDR3 is CASSADRFGQNNEQFF. Written as DNA, the CDR3 is TGTGCCAGCAGCGCCGACCGATTCGGGCAAAACAATGAGCAGTTCTTC. This sequence joins TRBV7-9 and TRBJ2-1; D remains unclear. The CDR3 extends over 16 amino acids. The germline V gene has CDR1 SEHNR and CDR2 FQNEAQ (reference sequence). With 5 bases removed from V and 5 bases from J, the gap between germline ends came to 19 bases.